This T cell receptor beta chain was observed in a study of T cell responses to AZD1222 COVID-19 vaccine. Some clones are missing from TCRdb's copy, which holds only in-frame ones; the method was immunoSEQ multiplex PCR. The table has 95,000 to 150,000 clones, 87% seen once. Study findings and constraints: It was only a handful of AZD1222 recipients who were seropositive at baseline.

Regarding this clone: Its antigen is currently unknown.

The CDR3 loop spans 13 amino acids. V was cut by 5 bases and J by 9 bases, with 14 bases left in between. Per germline, CDR1 MNHEY and CDR2 SMNVEV (reference sequence). The sample here was peripheral blood, taken on day 0 of AZD1222 vaccination. The chain links TRBV27 to TRBJ2-1; D not certain. The clonotype originates from an adult in good health. The CDR3 is CASSKTLRVEQFF. The CDR3 coding sequence is TGTGCCAGCAGTAAAACCCTTAGGGTTGAGCAGTTCTTC.